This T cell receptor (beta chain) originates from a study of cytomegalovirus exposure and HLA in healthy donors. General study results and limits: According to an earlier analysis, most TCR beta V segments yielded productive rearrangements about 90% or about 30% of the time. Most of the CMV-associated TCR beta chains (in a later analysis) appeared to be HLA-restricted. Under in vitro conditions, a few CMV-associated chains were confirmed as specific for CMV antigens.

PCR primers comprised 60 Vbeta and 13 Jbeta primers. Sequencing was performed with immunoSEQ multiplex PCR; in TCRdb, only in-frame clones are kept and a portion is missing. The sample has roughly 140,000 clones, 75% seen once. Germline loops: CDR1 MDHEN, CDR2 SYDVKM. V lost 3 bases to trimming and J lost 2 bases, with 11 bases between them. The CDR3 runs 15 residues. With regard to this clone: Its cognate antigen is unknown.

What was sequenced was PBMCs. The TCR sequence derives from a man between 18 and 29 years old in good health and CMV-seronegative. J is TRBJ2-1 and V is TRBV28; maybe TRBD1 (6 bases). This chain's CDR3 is CASSFRPGAYNEQFF. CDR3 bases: TGTGCCAGCAGTTTCCGACCAGGGGCCTACAATGAGCAGTTCTTC.